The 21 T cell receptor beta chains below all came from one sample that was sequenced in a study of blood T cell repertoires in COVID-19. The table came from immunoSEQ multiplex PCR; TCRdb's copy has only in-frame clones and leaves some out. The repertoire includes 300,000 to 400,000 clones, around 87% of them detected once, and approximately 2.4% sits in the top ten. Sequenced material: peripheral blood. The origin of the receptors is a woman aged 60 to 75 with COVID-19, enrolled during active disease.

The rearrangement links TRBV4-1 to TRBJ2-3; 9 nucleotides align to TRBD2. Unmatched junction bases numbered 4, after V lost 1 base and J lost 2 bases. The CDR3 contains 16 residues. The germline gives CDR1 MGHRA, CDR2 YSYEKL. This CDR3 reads CASSQGLAVPTDTQYF. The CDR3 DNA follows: TGCGCCAGCAGCCAAGGACTAGCGGTCCCCACAGATACGCAGTATTTT.

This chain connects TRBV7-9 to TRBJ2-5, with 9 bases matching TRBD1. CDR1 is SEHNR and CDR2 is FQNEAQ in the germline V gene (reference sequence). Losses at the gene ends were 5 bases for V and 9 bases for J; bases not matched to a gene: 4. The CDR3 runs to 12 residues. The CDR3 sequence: CASSQTGGPQYF. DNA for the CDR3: TGTGCCAGCAGCCAAACAGGGGGCCCCCAGTACTTC. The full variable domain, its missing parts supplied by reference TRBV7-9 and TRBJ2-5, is DTGVSQNPRHKITKRGQNVTFRCDPISEHNRLYWYRQTLGQGPEFLTYFQNEAQLEKSRLLSDRFSAERPKGSFSTLEIQRTEQGDSAMYLCASSQTGGPQYFGPGTRLLVL.

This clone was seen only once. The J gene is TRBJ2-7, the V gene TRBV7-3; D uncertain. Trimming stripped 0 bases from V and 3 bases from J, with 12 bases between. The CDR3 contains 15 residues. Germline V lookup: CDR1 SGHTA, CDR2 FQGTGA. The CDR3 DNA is TGTGCCAGCAGCTTAACGGGCGACGGATACTACGAGCAGTACTTC. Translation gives CASSLTGDGYYEQYF.

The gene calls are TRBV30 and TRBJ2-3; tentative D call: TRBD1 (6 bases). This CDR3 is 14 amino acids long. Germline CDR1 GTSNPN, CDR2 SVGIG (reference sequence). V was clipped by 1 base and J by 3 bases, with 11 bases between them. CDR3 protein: CAWSGLGGTDTQYF. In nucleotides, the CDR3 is TGTGCCTGGAGTGGGTTAGGGGGTACAGATACGCAGTATTTT.

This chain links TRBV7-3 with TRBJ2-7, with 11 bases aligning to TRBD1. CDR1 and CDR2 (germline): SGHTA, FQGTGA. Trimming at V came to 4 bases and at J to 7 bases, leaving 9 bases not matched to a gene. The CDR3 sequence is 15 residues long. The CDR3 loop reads CASSWTGGATGEQYF. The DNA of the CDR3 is TGTGCCAGCAGCTGGACAGGGGGCGCGACGGGGGAGCAGTACTTC.

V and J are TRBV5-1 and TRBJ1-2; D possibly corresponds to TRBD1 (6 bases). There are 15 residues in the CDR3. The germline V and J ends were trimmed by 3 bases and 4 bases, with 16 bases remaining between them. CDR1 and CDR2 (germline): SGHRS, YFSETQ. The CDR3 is CASSSEQGVGYGYTF. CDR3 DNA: TGCGCCAGCAGCTCGGAACAGGGTGTTGGCTATGGCTACACCTTC.

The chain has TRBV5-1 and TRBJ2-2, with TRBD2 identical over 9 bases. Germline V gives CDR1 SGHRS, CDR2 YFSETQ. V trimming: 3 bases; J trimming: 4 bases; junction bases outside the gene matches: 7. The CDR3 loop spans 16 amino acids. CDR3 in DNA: TGCGCCAGCAGCTCCCAGGCTAGCGGGGTCACCGGGGAGCTGTTTTTT. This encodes CASSSQASGVTGELFF.

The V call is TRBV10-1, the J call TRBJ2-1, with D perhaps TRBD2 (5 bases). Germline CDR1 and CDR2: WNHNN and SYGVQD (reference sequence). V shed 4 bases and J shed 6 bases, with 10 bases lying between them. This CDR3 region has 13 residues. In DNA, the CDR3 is TGCGCCAGCAGTGTGGCCGGGGTCAATGAGCAGTTCTTC. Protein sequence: CASSVAGVNEQFF.

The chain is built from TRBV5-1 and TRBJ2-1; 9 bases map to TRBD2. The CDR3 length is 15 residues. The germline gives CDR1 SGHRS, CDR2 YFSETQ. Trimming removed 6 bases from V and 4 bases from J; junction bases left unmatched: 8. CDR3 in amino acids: CASMSGTSPYNEQFF. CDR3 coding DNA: TGCGCCAGCATGTCCGGGACTAGCCCTTACAATGAGCAGTTCTTC.

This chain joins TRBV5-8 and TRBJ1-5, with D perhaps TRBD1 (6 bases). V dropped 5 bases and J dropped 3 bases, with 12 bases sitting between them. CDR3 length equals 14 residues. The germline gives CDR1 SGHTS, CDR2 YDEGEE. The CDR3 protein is CASRTRGVNQPQHF. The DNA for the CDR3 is TGTGCCAGCAGGACCAGGGGAGTCAATCAGCCCCAGCATTTT.

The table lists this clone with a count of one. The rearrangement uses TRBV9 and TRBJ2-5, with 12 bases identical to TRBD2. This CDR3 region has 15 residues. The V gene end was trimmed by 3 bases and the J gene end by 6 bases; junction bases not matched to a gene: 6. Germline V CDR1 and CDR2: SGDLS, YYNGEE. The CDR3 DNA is TGTGCCAGCAGCGCTAGCGGGGGGGCGTCACAGACCCAGTACTTC. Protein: CASSASGGASQTQYF.

In nucleotides, the CDR3 is TGTGCCAGCAGCTTTAATAGCGGGGGGCTCCAGACGCAGTATTTT. It codes for CASSFNSGGLQTQYF. The rearrangement joins TRBV7-6 to TRBJ2-3, with TRBD2 matching over 10 bases. The CDR3 extends over 15 amino acids. V lost 3 bases, J lost 9 bases, and 9 bases stayed unmatched. CDR1 and CDR2 from the germline V gene are SGHVS and FNYEAQ.

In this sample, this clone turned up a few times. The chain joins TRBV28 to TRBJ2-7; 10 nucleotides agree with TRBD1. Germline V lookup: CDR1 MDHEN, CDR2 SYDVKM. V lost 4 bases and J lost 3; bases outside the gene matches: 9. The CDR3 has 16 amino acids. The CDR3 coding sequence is TGTGCCAGCAGTTCGACCGGGACAGGGGAAGGCTACGAGCAGTACTTC. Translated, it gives CASSSTGTGEGYEQYF.

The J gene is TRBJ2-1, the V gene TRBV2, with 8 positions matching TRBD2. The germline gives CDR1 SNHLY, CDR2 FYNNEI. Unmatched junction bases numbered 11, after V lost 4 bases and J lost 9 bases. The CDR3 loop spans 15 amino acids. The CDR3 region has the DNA TGTGCCAGCAGTGTCGGGATAGCGGGGATTGGTGAGCAGTTCTTC. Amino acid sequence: CASSVGIAGIGEQFF.

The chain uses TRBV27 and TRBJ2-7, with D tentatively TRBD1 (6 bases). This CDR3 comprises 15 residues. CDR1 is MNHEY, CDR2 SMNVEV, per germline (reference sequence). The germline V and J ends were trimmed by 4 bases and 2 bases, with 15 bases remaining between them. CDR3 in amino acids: CASSWSGQPAYEQYF. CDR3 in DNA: TGTGCCAGCAGTTGGTCCGGACAGCCAGCCTACGAGCAGTACTTC.

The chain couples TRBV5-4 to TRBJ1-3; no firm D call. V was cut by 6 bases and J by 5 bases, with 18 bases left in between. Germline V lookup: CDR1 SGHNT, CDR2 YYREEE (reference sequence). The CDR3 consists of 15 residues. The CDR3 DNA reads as TGTGCCAGCACCACGGACCCCGGGGAGAGAAACACCATATATTTT. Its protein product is CASTTDPGERNTIYF.

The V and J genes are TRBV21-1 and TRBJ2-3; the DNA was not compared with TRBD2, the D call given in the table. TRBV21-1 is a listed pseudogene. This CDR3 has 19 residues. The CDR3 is CASSKHSGGWSGRTDTQYF. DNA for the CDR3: TGTGCCAGCAGCAAACATTCGGGGGGGTGGTCGGGTCGCACAGATACGCAGTATTTT.

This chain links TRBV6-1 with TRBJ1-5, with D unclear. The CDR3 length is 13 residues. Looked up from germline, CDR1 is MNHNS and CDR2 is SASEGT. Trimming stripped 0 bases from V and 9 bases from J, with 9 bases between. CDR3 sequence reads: CASSEALERPQHF. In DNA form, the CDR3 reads TGTGCCAGCAGTGAAGCGTTAGAGCGGCCCCAGCATTTT.

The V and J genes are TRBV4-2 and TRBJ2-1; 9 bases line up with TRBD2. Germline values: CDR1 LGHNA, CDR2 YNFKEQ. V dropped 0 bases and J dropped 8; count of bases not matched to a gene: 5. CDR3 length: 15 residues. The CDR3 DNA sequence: TGTGCCAGCAGCCAAGAAATAGCGGGGGTCGATGAGCAGTTCTTC. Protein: CASSQEIAGVDEQFF.

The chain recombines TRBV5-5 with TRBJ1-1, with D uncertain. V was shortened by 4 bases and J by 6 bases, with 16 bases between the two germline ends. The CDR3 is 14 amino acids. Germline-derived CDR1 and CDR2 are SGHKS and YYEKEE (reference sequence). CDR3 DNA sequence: TGTGCCAGCAGCCTGACCCCCCTAGGCGCTGAAGCTTTCTTT. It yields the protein CASSLTPLGAEAFF.

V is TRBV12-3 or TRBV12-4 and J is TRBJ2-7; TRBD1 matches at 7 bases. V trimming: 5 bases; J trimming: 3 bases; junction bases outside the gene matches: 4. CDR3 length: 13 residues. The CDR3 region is CASSPRTGYEQYF. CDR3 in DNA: TGTGCCAGCAGTCCGCGGACAGGCTACGAGCAGTACTTC.